Listed below are T cell receptor beta chains from one sample, sequenced in a study of CD4 T cells in relation to SARS-CoV-2 and coronaviruses. Generated by immunoSEQ multiplex PCR, the TCRdb table keeps only in-frame clones and is missing some. The sample has some 45,000 clones, more than 65% seen once; the top ten hold approximately 1.5%. For these TCRs, the target antigens are not known. The sample consisted of naive CD4+ T cells from PBMCs, cultured in vitro. These receptors originate from an adult with COVID-19. The CDR3 runs from the conserved cysteine through the conserved F or W.

v_gene: TRBV2; CDR3aa: CASSEWGAYTEAFF
v_gene: TRBV7-9; CDR3aa: CASSQTGGGHEQYF
v_gene: TRBV6-5; CDR3aa: CASSFSNQPQHF
v_gene: TRBV7-2; CDR3aa: CASSLIPGLGEQYF
v_gene: TRBV2; CDR3aa: CASRNPGLAGGTDTQYF
v_gene: TRBV9; CDR3aa: CASSVTGIAEQFF
v_gene: TRBV2; CDR3aa: CASTGRAGNEQFF
v_gene: TRBV7-9; CDR3aa: CASNRDIIQETQYF
v_gene: TRBV19; CDR3aa: CATRDMRENSYTQYF
v_gene: TRBV5-1; CDR3aa: CASSTEGTSQETQYF
v_gene: TRBV18; CDR3aa: CASSLPLETQYF
v_gene: TRBV15; CDR3aa: CATSRDDSTGKLFF
v_gene: TRBV25-1; CDR3aa: CASSELITDSNQPQHF
v_gene: TRBV5-4; CDR3aa: CASSLIGLAGFTDTQYF
v_gene: TRBV7-2; CDR3aa: CASSLEGPGVKPQHF
v_gene: TRBV18; CDR3aa: CASSLRPSGSSYNEQFF
v_gene: TRBV5-4; CDR3aa: CASSLRETAEAFF
v_gene: TRBV2; CDR3aa: CASSPAEGSYNEQFF
v_gene: TRBV18; CDR3aa: CASSTGSMNTEAFF
v_gene: TRBV25-1; CDR3aa: CASTPGGATDTQYF
v_gene: TRBV2; CDR3aa: CASSAGDETQYF
v_gene: TRBV6-5; CDR3aa: CASMVGDEETQYF
v_gene: TRBV28; CDR3aa: CASSLSSGRAGGTGELFF
v_gene: TRBV28; CDR3aa: CASSLRQQSEQYF
v_gene: TRBV5-1; CDR3aa: CASSYTAGRSYNEQFF
v_gene: TRBV5-1; CDR3aa: CASSLNTLNEQFF
v_gene: TRBV19; CDR3aa: CASSMARDYQPQHF
v_gene: TRBV5-4; CDR3aa: CASSDWTSGDIQYF
v_gene: TRBV3-1/TRBV3-2; CDR3aa: CASSRSGNYEQYF
v_gene: TRBV15; CDR3aa: CATSRIFGTGKNSPLHF
v_gene: TRBV19; CDR3aa: CASSIADSGHYEQYF
v_gene: TRBV10-1; CDR3aa: CASSEEGPPGELFF
v_gene: TRBV2; CDR3aa: CASSEGGAYYEQYF
v_gene: TRBV27; CDR3aa: CASSLGQGVLGGGFYNEQFF
v_gene: TRBV27; CDR3aa: CASSNGRTRDKLFF
v_gene: TRBV9; CDR3aa: CASSVRDRAYNEQFF
v_gene: TRBV30; CDR3aa: CAYAGSLGPLHF
v_gene: TRBV10-3; CDR3aa: CAISSTSGSPYEQYF
v_gene: TRBV30; CDR3aa: CAWSVLADRGNTEAFF
v_gene: TRBV7-9; CDR3aa: CASSFPRGQKVVQETQYF
v_gene: TRBV7-3; CDR3aa: CASSYGTHNEQFF
v_gene: TRBV7-9; CDR3aa: CASSLATGNTEAFF
v_gene: TRBV7-2; CDR3aa: CASGNRGSETQYF
v_gene: TRBV5-6; CDR3aa: CASSSLYVAVQETQYF
v_gene: TRBV27; CDR3aa: CASSLVGTSGYEQYF
v_gene: TRBV5-1; CDR3aa: CASSLVGGDYGYTF
v_gene: TRBV12-3/TRBV12-4; CDR3aa: CASSFLVDTEAFF